The clone carrying this T cell receptor (beta chain) has a count of ten or more. The sample is drawn from a study of neurological immune-mediated disorders. MiXCR was run by TCRdb on the 5' RACE reads, yielding one entry per CDR3 protein. Of 130,000 or so distinct CDR3 sequences listed, about 3.2% are singletons. With 5 bases clipped from V and 6 bases from J, the junction kept 7 bases outside the gene matches. This CDR3 contains 14 residues. The gene calls are TRBV12-3 or TRBV12-4 and TRBJ2-1, with 7 nucleotides matching TRBD2. The specimen was PBMCs. This clonotype originated in a woman between 25 and 40 years old with multiple sclerosis. The CDR3 is CASSPGGSGNEQFF. The CDR3 nucleotides are TGTGCCAGCAGTCCGGGCGGGAGTGGCAATGAGCAGTTCTTC.